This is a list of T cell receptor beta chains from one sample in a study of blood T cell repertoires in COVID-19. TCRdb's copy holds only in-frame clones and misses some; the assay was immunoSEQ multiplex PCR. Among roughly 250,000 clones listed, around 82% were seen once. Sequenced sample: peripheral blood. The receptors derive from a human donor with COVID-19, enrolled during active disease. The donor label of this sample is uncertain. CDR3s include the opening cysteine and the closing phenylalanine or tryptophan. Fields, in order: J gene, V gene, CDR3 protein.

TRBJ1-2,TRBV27,CASSYQQGFGYTF
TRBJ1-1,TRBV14,CASSPTGGASTEAFF
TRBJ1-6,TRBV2,CAGQGAYNSPLHF
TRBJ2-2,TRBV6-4,CAARREAGGSGELFF
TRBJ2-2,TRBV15,CATSRVRGSGELFF
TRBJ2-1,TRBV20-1,CSARVRDEQFF
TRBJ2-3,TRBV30,CAWSGVPGQPDTQYF
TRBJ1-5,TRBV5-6,CASTYGAPSNQPQHF
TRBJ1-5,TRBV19,CASSIPRVSHQPQHF
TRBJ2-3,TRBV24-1,CIPRLAAYGDTQYF
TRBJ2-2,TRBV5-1,CASSLQGLSNTGELFF
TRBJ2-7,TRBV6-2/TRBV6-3,CASSYSSYEQYF
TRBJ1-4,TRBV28,CASSPPGQLNEKLFF
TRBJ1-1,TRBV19,CASSIDVTGVTEAFF
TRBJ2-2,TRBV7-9,CASGVTGPGQGARGELFF
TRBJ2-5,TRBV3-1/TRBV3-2,CASSQSRGGGETQYF
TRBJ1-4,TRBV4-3,CASSRLLDRGNEKLFF
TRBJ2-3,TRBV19,CASSIRQGSTDTQYF
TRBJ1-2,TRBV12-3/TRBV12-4,CASNLQGGSGYTF
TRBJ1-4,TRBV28,CASRDSGQGSEKLFF
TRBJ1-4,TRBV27,CASSLSLGENEKLFF
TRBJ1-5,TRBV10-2,CASSDTGSNQPQHF
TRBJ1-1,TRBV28,CASRQGLGTEAFF
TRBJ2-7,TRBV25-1,CASSEKGVGSFYEQYF
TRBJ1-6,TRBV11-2,CASSLIRDRDNSPLHF
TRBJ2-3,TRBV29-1,CSVEGLAGIIDTQYF
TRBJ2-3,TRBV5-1,CASSPGTSRHTQYF
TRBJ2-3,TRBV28,CATTGGSPDTQYF
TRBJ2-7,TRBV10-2,CASSVRSGSWSGEQYF
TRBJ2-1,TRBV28,CASSPPGLSQFF
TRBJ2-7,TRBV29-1,CSVEAQGRPYEQYF
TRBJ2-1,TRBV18,CASSPLAGGENEQFF
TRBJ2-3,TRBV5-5,CASSLPGGADTQYF
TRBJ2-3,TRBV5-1,CASSLQGARTDTQYF
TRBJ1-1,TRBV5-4,CASSFDRVELVNTEAFF
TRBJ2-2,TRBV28,CASRPGQSPGELFF
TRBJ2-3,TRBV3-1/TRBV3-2,CASSQGAGGTDTQYF
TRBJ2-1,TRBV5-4,CASSLPGGPDNEQFF
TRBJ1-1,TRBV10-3,CAIFRGQGTLNTEAFF
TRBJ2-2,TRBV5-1,CASFLGGLYAGELFF
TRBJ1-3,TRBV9,CASTTYSGNTIYF
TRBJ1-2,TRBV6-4,CASSESRGQPATYTF
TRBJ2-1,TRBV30,CAWSPYRADEQFF
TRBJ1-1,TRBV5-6,CASSSEPQLNTEAFF
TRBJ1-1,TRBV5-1,CASRVGGSTEAFF
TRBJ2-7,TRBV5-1,CASSLAWRDAGGEQYF